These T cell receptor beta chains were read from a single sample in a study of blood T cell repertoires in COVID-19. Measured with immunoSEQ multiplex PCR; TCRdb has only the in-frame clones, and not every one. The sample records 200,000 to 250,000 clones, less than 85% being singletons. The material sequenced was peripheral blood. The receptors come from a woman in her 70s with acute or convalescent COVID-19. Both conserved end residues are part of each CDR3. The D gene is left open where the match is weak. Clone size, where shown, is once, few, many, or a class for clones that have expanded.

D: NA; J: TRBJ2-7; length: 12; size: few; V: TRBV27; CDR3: CASSLAGDEQYF; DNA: TGTGCCAGCAGTTTAGCGGGCGACGAGCAGTACTTC
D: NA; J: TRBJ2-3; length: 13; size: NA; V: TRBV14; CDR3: CASSQDGTDTQYF; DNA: TGTGCCAGCAGCCAAGACGGCACAGATACGCAGTATTTT
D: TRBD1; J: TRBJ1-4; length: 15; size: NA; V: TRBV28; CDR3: CASSLSQGAGEKLFF; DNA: TGTGCCAGCAGTTTATCCCAGGGGGCTGGGGAAAAACTGTTTTTT
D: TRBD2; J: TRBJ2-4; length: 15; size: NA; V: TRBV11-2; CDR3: CASSLGGRVKNIQYF; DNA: TGTGCCAGCAGCTTAGGGGGGAGGGTCAAAAACATTCAGTACTTC
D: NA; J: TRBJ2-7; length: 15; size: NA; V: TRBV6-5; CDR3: CASSRAVQGTYEQYF; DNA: TGTGCCAGCAGCCGGGCTGTGCAGGGCACCTACGAGCAGTACTTC
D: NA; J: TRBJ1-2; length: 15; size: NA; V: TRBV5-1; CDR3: CASSLDRRTRYGYTF; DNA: TGCGCCAGCAGCTTGGACAGGAGGACTAGATATGGCTACACCTTC
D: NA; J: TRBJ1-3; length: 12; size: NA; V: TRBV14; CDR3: CASATGGNTIYF; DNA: TGTGCCAGCGCCACAGGAGGAAACACCATATATTTT
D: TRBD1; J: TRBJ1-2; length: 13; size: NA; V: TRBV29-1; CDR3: CSVVGQGAWGYTF; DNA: TGCAGCGTAGTGGGACAGGGGGCGTGGGGCTACACCTTC
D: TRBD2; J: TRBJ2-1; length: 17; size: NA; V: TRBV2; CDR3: CASSEARTSGRSHEQFF; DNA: TGTGCCAGCAGTGAAGCCAGGACTAGCGGGAGGAGTCATGAGCAGTTCTTC
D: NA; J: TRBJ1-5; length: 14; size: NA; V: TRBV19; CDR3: CASSINRSNQPQHF; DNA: TGTGCCAGTAGTATAAATCGGAGCAATCAGCCCCAGCATTTT
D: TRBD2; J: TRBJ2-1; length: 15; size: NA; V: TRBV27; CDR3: CASSSLAGGPYQQFF; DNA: TGTGCCAGCAGTTCGTTAGCGGGAGGGCCCTATCAGCAGTTCTTC
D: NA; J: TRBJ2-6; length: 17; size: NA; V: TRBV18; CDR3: CASSPATGNSGANVLTF; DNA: TGTGCCAGCTCACCCGCGACAGGAAACTCTGGGGCCAACGTCCTGACTTTC
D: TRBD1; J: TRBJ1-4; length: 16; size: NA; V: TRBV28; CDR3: CASSLSRTGSREKLFF; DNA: TGTGCCAGCAGTCTCAGCCGGACAGGGTCGAGAGAAAAACTGTTTTTT
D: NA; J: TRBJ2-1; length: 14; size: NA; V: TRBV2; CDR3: CASSESGNYNEQFF; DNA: TGTGCCAGCAGTGAAAGCGGAAACTACAATGAGCAGTTCTTC
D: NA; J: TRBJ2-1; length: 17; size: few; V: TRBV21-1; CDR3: CASSRNTGLAGANEQFF; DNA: TGTGCCAGCAGCAGGAATACGGGACTAGCGGGAGCGAATGAGCAGTTCTTC
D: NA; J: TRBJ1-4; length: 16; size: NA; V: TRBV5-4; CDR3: CASSSGGGSPNEKLFF; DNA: TGTGCCAGCAGCTCGGGGGGGGGCAGTCCTAATGAAAAACTGTTTTTT
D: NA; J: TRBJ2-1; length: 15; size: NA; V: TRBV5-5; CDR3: CASSLGQSAYNEQFF; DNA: TGTGCCAGCAGCTTAGGACAGAGTGCCTACAATGAGCAGTTCTTC
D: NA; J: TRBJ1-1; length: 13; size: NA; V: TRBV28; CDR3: CASIGGGGTEAFF; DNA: TGTGCCAGCATCGGGGGGGGAGGGACTGAAGCTTTCTTT
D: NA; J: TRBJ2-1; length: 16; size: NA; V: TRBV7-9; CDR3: CASSLGPGVSYNEQFF; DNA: TGTGCCAGCAGCTTAGGTCCGGGAGTATCCTACAATGAGCAGTTCTTC
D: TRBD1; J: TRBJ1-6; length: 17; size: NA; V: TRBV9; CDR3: CASSAAGGAQINSPLHF; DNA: TGTGCCAGCAGCGCCGCAGGGGGAGCACAGATTAATTCACCCCTCCACTTT
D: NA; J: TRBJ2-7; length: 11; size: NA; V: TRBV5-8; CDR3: CASSLGAEQYF; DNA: TGTGCCAGCAGCTTGGGGGCCGAGCAGTACTTC
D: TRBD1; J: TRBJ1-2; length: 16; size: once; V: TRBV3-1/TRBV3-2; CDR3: CASSQGTGVGSYGYTF; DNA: TGTGCCAGCAGCCAAGGGACAGGGGTCGGATCCTATGGCTACACCTTC
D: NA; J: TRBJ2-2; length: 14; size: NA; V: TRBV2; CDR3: CASSWTAQTGELFF; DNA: TGTGCCAGCAGTTGGACTGCCCAGACCGGGGAGCTGTTTTTT
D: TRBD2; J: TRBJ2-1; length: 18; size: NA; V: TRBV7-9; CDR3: CASTSVGGRALRYNEQFF; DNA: TGTGCCAGCACCTCCGTCGGCGGGAGGGCCTTAAGATACAATGAGCAGTTCTTC
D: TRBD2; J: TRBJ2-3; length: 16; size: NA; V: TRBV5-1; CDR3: CASSFGTSGSTDTQYF; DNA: TGCGCCAGCAGCTTTGGGACTAGCGGGAGCACAGATACGCAGTATTTT
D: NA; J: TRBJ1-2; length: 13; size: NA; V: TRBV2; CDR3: CASSEGTVDGYTF; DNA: TGTGCCAGCAGTGAAGGAACAGTCGATGGCTACACCTTC
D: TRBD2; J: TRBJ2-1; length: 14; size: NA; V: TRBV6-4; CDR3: CATSRLAGVNEQFF; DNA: TGTGCCACCTCGCGGCTAGCGGGTGTTAATGAGCAGTTCTTC
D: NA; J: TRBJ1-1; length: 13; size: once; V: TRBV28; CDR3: CASSLQSDTEAFF; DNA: TGTGCCAGCAGTTTACAGTCAGACACTGAAGCTTTCTTT
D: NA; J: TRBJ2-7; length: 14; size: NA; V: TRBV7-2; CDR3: CASSLAMGLYEQYF; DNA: TGTGCCAGCAGCTTAGCGATGGGGCTCTACGAGCAGTACTTC
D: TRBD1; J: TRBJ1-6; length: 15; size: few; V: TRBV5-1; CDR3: CASKQGAPYNSPLHF; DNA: TGCGCCAGCAAACAGGGGGCTCCCTATAATTCACCCCTCCACTTT
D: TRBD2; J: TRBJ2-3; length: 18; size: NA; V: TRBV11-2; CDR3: CASSLVSRSSGNPDTQYF; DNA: TGTGCCAGCAGCTTAGTTAGTAGGAGTAGCGGGAACCCAGATACGCAGTATTTT
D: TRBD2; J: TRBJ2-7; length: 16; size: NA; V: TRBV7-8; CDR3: CASSPGLALSSYEQYF; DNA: TGTGCCAGCAGCCCGGGACTAGCGCTCAGCTCCTACGAGCAGTACTTC
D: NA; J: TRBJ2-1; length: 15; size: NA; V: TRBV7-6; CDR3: CASSLGQMRTDEQFF; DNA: TGTGCCAGCAGCTTAGGACAGATGCGTACAGATGAGCAGTTCTTC
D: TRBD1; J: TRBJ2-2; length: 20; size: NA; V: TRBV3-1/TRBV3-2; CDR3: CASSQVSGSARDSLTGELFF; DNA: TGTGCCAGCAGCCAAGTTTCGGGCTCAGCCCGGGACAGTCTGACCGGGGAGCTGTTTTTT
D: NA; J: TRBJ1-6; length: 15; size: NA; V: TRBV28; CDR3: CASSLSSSYNSPLHF; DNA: TGTGCCAGCAGTTTGAGTAGCTCCTATAATTCACCCCTCCACTTT
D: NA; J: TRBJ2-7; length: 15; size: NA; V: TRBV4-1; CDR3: CASSQDRGSSYEQYF; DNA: TGCGCCAGCAGCCAAGACAGGGGAAGCTCCTACGAGCAGTACTTC
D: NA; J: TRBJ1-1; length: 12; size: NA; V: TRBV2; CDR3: CASSVMNTEAFF; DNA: TGTGCCAGCAGTGTCATGAACACTGAAGCTTTCTTT
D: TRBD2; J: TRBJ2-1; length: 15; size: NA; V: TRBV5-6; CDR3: CASTPGLAGRSEQFF; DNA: TGTGCCAGCACCCCAGGACTAGCGGGACGGAGTGAGCAGTTCTTC
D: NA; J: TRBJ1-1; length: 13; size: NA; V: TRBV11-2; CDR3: CASSSSVNTEAFF; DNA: TGTGCCAGCAGCTCCTCAGTGAACACTGAAGCTTTCTTT
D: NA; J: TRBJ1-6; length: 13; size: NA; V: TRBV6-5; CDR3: CASTLTRDSPLHF; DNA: TGTGCCAGCACTTTAACCAGGGATTCACCCCTCCACTTT
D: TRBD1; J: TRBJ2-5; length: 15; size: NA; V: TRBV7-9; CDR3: CASSLTGYPQETQYF; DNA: TGTGCCAGCAGCCTGACAGGGTATCCACAAGAGACCCAGTACTTC
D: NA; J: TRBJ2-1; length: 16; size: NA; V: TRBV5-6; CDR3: CASSLAGGFSYNEQFF; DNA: TGTGCCAGCAGCTTGGCCGGAGGGTTCTCCTACAATGAGCAGTTCTTC
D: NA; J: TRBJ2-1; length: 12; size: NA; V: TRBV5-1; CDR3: CASSLVGLWPFF; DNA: TGCGCCAGCAGCTTGGTCGGACTTTGGCCGTTCTTC
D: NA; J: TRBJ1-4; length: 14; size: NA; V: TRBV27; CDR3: CASRTNRDIEKLFF; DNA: TGTGCCAGCAGAACGAACCGGGACATCGAAAAACTGTTTTTT
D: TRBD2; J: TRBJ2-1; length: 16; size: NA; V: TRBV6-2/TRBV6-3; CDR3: CASSWTAGGPSNEQFF; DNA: TGTGCCAGCAGTTGGACTGCGGGAGGGCCCTCCAATGAGCAGTTCTTC
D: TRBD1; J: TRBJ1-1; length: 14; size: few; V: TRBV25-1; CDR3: CASSPDRGRTEAFF; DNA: TGTGCCAGCAGCCCCGACAGGGGGCGGACTGAAGCTTTCTTT
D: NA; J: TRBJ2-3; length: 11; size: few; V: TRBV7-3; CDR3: CASSSGNTQYF; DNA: TGTGCCAGCAGCTCCGGTAATACGCAGTATTTT
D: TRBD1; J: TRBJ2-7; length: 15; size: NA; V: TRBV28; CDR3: CASSPRDRDTPEQYF; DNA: TGTGCCAGCAGTCCCCGGGACAGGGATACCCCCGAGCAGTACTTC
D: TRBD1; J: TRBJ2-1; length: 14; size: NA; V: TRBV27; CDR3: CASSSGTGWSEQFF; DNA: TGTGCCAGCAGTTCCGGGACAGGGTGGAGTGAGCAGTTCTTC
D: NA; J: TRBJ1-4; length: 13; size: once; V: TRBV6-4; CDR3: CASSQADEGKTVF; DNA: TGTGCCAGCAGTCAGGCGGACGAGGGAAAAACTGTTTTT
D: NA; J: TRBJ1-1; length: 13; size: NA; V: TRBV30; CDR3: CAFTGHLNTEAFF; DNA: TGTGCCTTTACCGGACACCTGAACACTGAAGCTTTCTTT